The 5 T cell receptor beta chains below all came from one sample that was sequenced in a study of shared clonotypes between healthy human individuals. Profiling relied on immunoSEQ multiplex PCR, and the TCRdb table lists in-frame clones only, not all of them. The sample lists about 550,000 clones; just under 97% were seen once. CD45RO-negative, CCR7-positively selected cells formed the naive CD8 fraction, excluding terminally differentiated effector memory CD45RA+ cells. Material for sequencing was naive CD8+ T cells sorted from blood. These receptors came from a woman under 40 in good health.

The V and J genes are TRBV27 and TRBJ2-7, with D possibly being TRBD2 (5 bases). Trimming pared 0 bases from V and 4 bases from J, leaving 13 bases between. CDR3 length equals 15 residues. CDR1 and CDR2 (germline): MNHEY, SMNVEV (reference sequence). The CDR3 DNA sequence: TGTGCCAGCAGTTTATCGGGCAGCGGAATTTACGAGCAGTACTTC. This codes for CASSLSGSGIYEQYF.

V gene TRBV5-1 combines with J gene TRBJ2-5, with a tentative D call TRBD1 (6 bases). The closer fit of TRBJ2-7 to the DNA end suggests the J call may be wrong. The germline V gene has CDR1 SGHRS and CDR2 YFSETQ. The CDR3 extends over 14 amino acids. As DNA, the CDR3 is TGCGCCAGCAGCTTGTATCAGGGGTCCCACGAGCAGTACTTC. It is translated as CASSLYQGSHEQYF.

J is TRBJ1-5 and V is TRBV25-1, with D possibly being TRBD1 (6 bases). The CDR3 is 14 residues long. Germline V lookup: CDR1 MGHDK, CDR2 SYGVNS. The ends were cut back, 5 bases at V and 5 bases at J, with 13 bases in the middle. The chain's CDR3 is CASSYDRWHQPQHF. The CDR3 DNA reads as TGTGCCAGCAGTTATGACAGGTGGCATCAGCCCCAGCATTTT.

The J gene is TRBJ2-1, the V gene TRBV27, with D unresolved. Germline loops: CDR1 MNHEY, CDR2 SMNVEV (reference sequence). The CDR3 has 15 residues. V was clipped by 5 bases and J by 3 bases, with 14 bases between them. CDR3 protein: CASSLLLSGYNEQFF. CDR3 coding DNA: TGTGCCAGCAGTCTTTTACTCTCTGGCTACAATGAGCAGTTCTTC.

The chain couples TRBV2 to TRBJ2-3; 7 bases align to TRBD2. Germline values: CDR1 SNHLY, CDR2 FYNNEI. The length of the CDR3 is 16 residues. Trimming at V came to 8 bases and at J to 1 base, leaving 12 bases not matched to a gene. In nucleotides, the CDR3 is TGTGCCAGCTCTAACAGAGCGGGGTCGGGCACAGATACGCAGTATTTT. It is translated as CASSNRAGSGTDTQYF.